Following are 9 T cell receptor beta chains from one sample sequenced in a study of STAT5B mutations in CD4+ large granular lymphocyte leukemia. Here immunoSEQ multiplex PCR was the method, and the copy in TCRdb shows in-frame clones only, minus some. The sample has about 32,000 clones; roughly 72% are singletons. The sequenced sample consisted of CD4+ T cells from blood buffy coats. All receptors derive from a human donor in good health.

The chain recombines TRBV9 with TRBJ2-3; 8 nucleotides match TRBD2. This CDR3 is 18 amino acids long. Trimming took 2 bases from V and 0 from J; bases not matched to a gene: 11. Germline values: CDR1 SGDLS, CDR2 YYNGEE. CDR3 residues: CASSVGTRPTTSTDTQYF. CDR3 DNA: TGTGCCAGCAGCGTCGGGACTAGACCTACGACTAGCACAGATACGCAGTATTTT.

The CDR3: CASSPGRNEKLFF. The CDR3 bases are TGTGCCAGTAGTCCCGGACGGAATGAAAAACTGTTTTTT. The chain has TRBV19 and TRBJ1-4; D is unresolved. The CDR3 contains 13 residues. In germline, CDR1 is LNHDA, CDR2 SQIVND (reference sequence). The V end was cut by 5 bases, the J end by 5 bases, with 9 bases between.

The chain employs TRBV2 and TRBJ1-1; D is unresolved. Germline V lookup: CDR1 SNHLY, CDR2 FYNNEI. V dropped 2 bases and J dropped 1 base, with 11 bases sitting between them. This CDR3 comprises 15 residues. CDR3 in DNA: TGTGCCAGCAGTGAACTGGATTCGGAGAACACTGAAGCTTTCTTT. Amino acids: CASSELDSENTEAFF.

The rearrangement joins TRBV19 to TRBJ1-6, with D possibly being TRBD1 (6 bases). Germline loops: CDR1 LNHDA, CDR2 SQIVND (reference sequence). The CDR3 is made up of 14 amino acids. The V end was cut by 3 bases, the J end by 7 bases, with 10 bases between. In nucleotides, the CDR3 is TGTGCCAGTAGTATTTACAGGGTGAATTCACCCCTCCACTTT. The encoded protein is CASSIYRVNSPLHF.

The CDR3 nucleotides read TGCGCCAGCAGTGATTTCCGCAGACTAGCGGGAGCCGGGGAGCTGTTTTTT. This gives the protein CASSDFRRLAGAGELFF. V gene TRBV10-2 combines with J gene TRBJ2-2, with 12 bases matching TRBD2. Germline V gene lookup returns CDR1 WSHSY and CDR2 SAAADI. The CDR3 has 17 amino acids. With 3 bases clipped from V and 6 bases from J, the junction kept 8 bases outside the gene matches.

The table lists this clone with a count of one. The CDR3 protein is CASNPQSPNPGELFF. CDR3 nucleotide sequence: TGTGCCAGTAATCCACAGTCCCCCAACCCCGGGGAGCTGTTTTTT. The rearrangement links TRBV19 to TRBJ2-2; D remains unclear. V was pared by 7 bases and J by 6 bases, with 18 bases between. The CDR3 is made up of 15 amino acids. Germline assignment: CDR1 LNHDA and CDR2 SQIVND (reference sequence).

The chain uses TRBV9 and TRBJ2-5, with 8 bases identical to TRBD2. Germline V gene data show CDR1 as SGDLS and CDR2 as YYNGEE. The CDR3 consists of 15 residues. V lost 7 bases to trimming and J lost 5 bases; unmatched junction nucleotides: 13. The CDR3 DNA sequence: TGTGCCAGCGCCCCACGGGGGGGGGCTCGGGAGACCCAGTACTTC. Translation gives CASAPRGGARETQYF.

The chain combines TRBV18 with TRBJ2-3; 10 positions agree with TRBD1. Unmatched junction bases numbered 4, after V lost 6 bases and J lost 4 bases. The CDR3 contains 14 residues. CDR1 and CDR2 from the germline V gene are KGHSH and LQKENI. The chain's CDR3 is CASSRDRGADTQYF. DNA for the CDR3: TGTGCCAGCTCTCGGGACAGGGGCGCAGATACGCAGTATTTT.

This chain uses TRBV6-5 with TRBJ2-7; TRBD1 aligns across 7 bases. Per germline, CDR1 MNHEY and CDR2 SVGAGI. After removal of 4 bases from V and 3 bases from J, the junction contained 9 bases not matched to a gene. The CDR3 spans 15 residues. The CDR3 region has the DNA TGTGCCAGCAGTTCTTCTCACAGGGGTCGCTACGAGCAGTACTTC. This codes for CASSSSHRGRYEQYF.